This is a list of T cell receptor beta chains from one sample in a study of OX40 agonist ivuxolimab in advanced cancers. The table came from immunoSEQ multiplex PCR; TCRdb's copy has only in-frame clones and leaves some out. The data contain around 100,000 clones, around nine tenths of them singletons. This specimen consisted of CD4+ or CD8+ T cells sorted from blood, obtained in a trial of the OX40 agonist ivuxolimab. The source of these receptors is an adult with an advanced solid tumor such as melanoma, head and neck, liver or kidney cancer. The CDR3 runs from the conserved cysteine through the conserved F or W. Each record gives: clone size, J gene, V gene, CDR3 protein. Not every row has a clone size; where given, it reads once, few, many or a size class.

clone_size: once; j_call: TRBJ2-5; v_call: TRBV7-8; cdr3_aa: CASSPRTSGGLQETQYF
clone_size: NA; j_call: TRBJ2-6; v_call: TRBV9; cdr3_aa: CASSVGGAGANVLTF
clone_size: NA; j_call: TRBJ2-3; v_call: TRBV6-1; cdr3_aa: CASSSATTTTDTQYF
clone_size: NA; j_call: TRBJ2-7; v_call: TRBV30; cdr3_aa: CAWNSVGYEQYF
clone_size: NA; j_call: TRBJ2-2; v_call: TRBV15; cdr3_aa: CATSRVGAGELFF
clone_size: NA; j_call: TRBJ2-7; v_call: TRBV11-2; cdr3_aa: CASSLGTGAYEQYF
clone_size: once; j_call: TRBJ2-1; v_call: TRBV11-2; cdr3_aa: CASSTGTSGYNEQFF
clone_size: NA; j_call: TRBJ1-5; v_call: TRBV6-5; cdr3_aa: CASAEVGGQPQHF
clone_size: NA; j_call: TRBJ2-1; v_call: TRBV6-6; cdr3_aa: CASSYGTGNNEQFF
clone_size: NA; j_call: TRBJ1-6; v_call: TRBV7-6; cdr3_aa: CASSLGAGAPNSPLHF
clone_size: NA; j_call: TRBJ2-6; v_call: TRBV5-8; cdr3_aa: CASRLPAGLRGANVLTF
clone_size: few; j_call: TRBJ1-2; v_call: TRBV5-6; cdr3_aa: CASSLGQLNYGYTF
clone_size: NA; j_call: TRBJ2-2; v_call: TRBV28; cdr3_aa: CAGGGPTARELFF
clone_size: NA; j_call: TRBJ2-3; v_call: TRBV19; cdr3_aa: CASSIGTSGTDTQYF
clone_size: NA; j_call: TRBJ1-4; v_call: TRBV19; cdr3_aa: CASRGDPPETTNEKLFF
clone_size: NA; j_call: TRBJ2-7; v_call: TRBV6-1; cdr3_aa: CASSEGDYEQYF
clone_size: few; j_call: TRBJ2-7; v_call: TRBV19; cdr3_aa: CASSINLLVHEQYF
clone_size: NA; j_call: TRBJ1-2; v_call: TRBV14; cdr3_aa: CASSQDGMGGGYGYTF